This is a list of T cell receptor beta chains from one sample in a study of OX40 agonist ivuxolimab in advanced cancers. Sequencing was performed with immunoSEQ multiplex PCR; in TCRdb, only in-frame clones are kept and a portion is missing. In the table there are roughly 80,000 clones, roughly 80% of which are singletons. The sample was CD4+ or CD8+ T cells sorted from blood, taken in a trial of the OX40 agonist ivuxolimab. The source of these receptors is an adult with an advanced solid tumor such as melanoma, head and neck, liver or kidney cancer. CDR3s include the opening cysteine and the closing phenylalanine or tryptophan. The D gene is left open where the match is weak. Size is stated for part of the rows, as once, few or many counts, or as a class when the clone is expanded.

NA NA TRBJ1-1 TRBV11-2 CASSLNGGNTEAFF TGTGCCAGCAGCCTTAACGGGGGAAACACTGAAGCTTTCTTT
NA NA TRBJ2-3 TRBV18 CASPVNPGTTDTQYF TGTGCCAGCCCAGTGAATCCGGGTACCACAGATACGCAGTATTTT
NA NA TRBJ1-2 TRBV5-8 CASSQERGKVNYGYTF TGTGCCAGCAGCCAAGAGAGGGGGAAGGTCAACTATGGCTACACCTTC
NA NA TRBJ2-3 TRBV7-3 CASSLIGGSADTQYF TGTGCCAGCAGCTTAATAGGCGGGTCAGCAGATACGCAGTATTTT
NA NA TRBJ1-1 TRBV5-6 CASSKWRGAGTEAFF TGTGCCAGCAGCAAATGGCGGGGCGCCGGTACTGAAGCTTTCTTT
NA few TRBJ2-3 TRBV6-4 CASSRTNSDTQYF TGTGCCAGCAGTAGGACAAATTCTGATACGCAGTATTTT
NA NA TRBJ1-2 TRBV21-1 CASRKPGARKGYTF TGTGCCAGCAGGAAGCCGGGCGCCCGGAAGGGCTACACCTTC
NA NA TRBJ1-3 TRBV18 CASSPTGHLSSGNTIYF TGTGCCAGCTCACCGACGGGACACCTGAGCTCTGGAAACACCATATATTTT
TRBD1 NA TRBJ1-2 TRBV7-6 CASSFAGGDYGYTF TGTGCCAGCAGCTTTGCAGGGGGCGACTATGGCTACACCTTC
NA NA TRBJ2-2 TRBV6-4 CASSDSSGTGELFF TGTGCCAGCAGTGACTCAAGTGGGACCGGGGAGCTGTTTTTT
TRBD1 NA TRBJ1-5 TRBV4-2 CASSQEARGGKPQHF TGTGCCAGCAGCCAAGAAGCCCGAGGGGGCAAACCCCAGCATTTT
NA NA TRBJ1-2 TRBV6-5 CASSTDSKAGYTF TGTGCCAGCAGCACGGACAGCAAGGCTGGCTACACCTTC
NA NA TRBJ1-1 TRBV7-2 CASSTQALNTEAFF TGTGCCAGCAGCACCCAGGCCCTGAACACTGAAGCTTTCTTT
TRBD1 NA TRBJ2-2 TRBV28 CATKRRPKQGSLRTGELFF TGTGCCACCAAAAGAAGGCCCAAACAGGGGAGTTTACGAACCGGGGAGCTGTTTTTT
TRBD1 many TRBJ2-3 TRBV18 CASSFGQGNTDTQYF TGTGCCAGCTCGTTCGGACAGGGGAACACAGATACGCAGTATTTT
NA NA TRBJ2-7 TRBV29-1 CSAKTGTSSYEQYF TGCAGCGCCAAGACCGGGACAAGCTCCTACGAGCAGTACTTC
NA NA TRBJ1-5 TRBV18 CASSPDGSNQPQHF TGTGCCAGCTCACCGGACGGAAGCAATCAGCCCCAGCATTTT